This T cell receptor (beta chain) emerged from a study of blood T cell repertoires in COVID-19. In the study overall: PBMCs, B-cell-depleted T cells, or T cells provided the cDNA or gDNA that made up the material.

The protocol was immunoSEQ multiplex PCR, while the TCRdb copy is restricted to in-frame clones and leaves out a portion. The table has 200,000 to 300,000 clones, about 87% seen once. The germline gives CDR1 LNHDA, CDR2 SQIVND (reference sequence). The CDR3 loop spans 17 amino acids. V was clipped by 1 base and J by 3 bases; unmatched bases: 7. The rearrangement links TRBV19 to TRBJ2-1, with 9 bases fitting TRBD2. The sequenced sample was peripheral blood. This receptor was identified in a human donor in a cohort sampled during active COVID-19. The CDR3 reads CASSIATLAGFYNEQFF. The CDR3 DNA reads as TGTGCCAGTAGTATAGCGACTCTAGCGGGGTTCTACAATGAGCAGTTCTTC. Full variable domain (missing parts from reference TRBV19 and TRBJ2-1): DGGITQSPKYLFRKEGQNVTLSCEQNLNHDAMYWYRQDPGQGLRLIYYSQIVNDFQKGDIAEGYSVSREKKESFPLTVTSAQKNPTAFYLCASSIATLAGFYNEQFFGPGTRLTVL.